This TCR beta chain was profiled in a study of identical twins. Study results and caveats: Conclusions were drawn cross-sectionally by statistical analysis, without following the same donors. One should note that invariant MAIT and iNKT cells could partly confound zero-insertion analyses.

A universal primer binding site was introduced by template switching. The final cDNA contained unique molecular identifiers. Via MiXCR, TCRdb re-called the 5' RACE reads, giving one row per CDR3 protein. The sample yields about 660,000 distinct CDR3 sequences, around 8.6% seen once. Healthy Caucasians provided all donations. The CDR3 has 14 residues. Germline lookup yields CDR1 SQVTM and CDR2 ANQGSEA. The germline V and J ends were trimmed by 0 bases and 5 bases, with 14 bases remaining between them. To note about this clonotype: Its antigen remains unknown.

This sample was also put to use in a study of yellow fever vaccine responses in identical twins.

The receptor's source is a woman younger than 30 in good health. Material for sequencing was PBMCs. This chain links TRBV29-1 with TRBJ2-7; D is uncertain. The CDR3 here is CSVEDPQGVHEQYF. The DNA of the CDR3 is TGCAGCGTTGAAGATCCTCAAGGAGTCCACGAGCAGTACTTC.